A selection of T cell receptor beta chains follows, all from one sample in a study of response to subunit inactivated influenza vaccine. TCRdb reanalysed the RT-PCR reads using MiXCR and keeps one entry per CDR3 protein. The sample records about 570,000 distinct CDR3 sequences, 10% to 15% being singletons. Sequences were derived from PBMCs from blood, sampled on the day of vaccination. The receptor set was obtained from a man between 50 and 59 years old who received an inactivated influenza vaccine. CDR3s leave out the opening cysteine and the closing phenylalanine or tryptophan. Each record gives: clone size, J gene, V gene, CDR3 protein. Part of the rows lack a size; the others show once, few, many or a class for expanded clones.

>few|TRBJ2-5|TRBV28
ASSLYEKTQY
>NA|TRBJ2-7|TRBV7-9
ASSQPHREQY
>NA|TRBJ1-2|TRBV6-1
ASFYSPTASYGYT
>NA|TRBJ2-1|TRBV20-1
SARDSGDPRSYNEQF
>NA|TRBJ1-1|TRBV5-6
ASSIGTVNTEAF
>few|TRBJ1-5|TRBV20-1
SARGGRAGNQPQH
>NA|TRBJ2-3|TRBV5-1
ASRTETQGPDTQY
>few|TRBJ1-2|TRBV5-1
ASSLGGGELYGYT
>NA|TRBJ1-2|TRBV5-1
ASSLEGQRTPHYGYT
>few|TRBJ1-4|TRBV6-1
ASSPGRTNEKLF
>NA|TRBJ2-1|TRBV24-1
ATSDSQRQTYDPGVF
>NA|TRBJ2-1|TRBV18
ASSPQLAGLTSYNEQF
>few|TRBJ2-3|TRBV30
AWSVNFASGRADTQY
>NA|TRBJ2-1|TRBV7-2
ASLGFDRVNEQF
>few|TRBJ2-7|TRBV28
ASSSSGTLREQY
>few|TRBJ1-6|TRBV12-3/TRBV12-4
ASSSPPGRRH
>few|TRBJ2-1|TRBV6-2/TRBV6-3
ASSYVGASYNEQF
>many|TRBJ1-1|TRBV5-1
ASSFGGSDTEAF
>few|TRBJ2-1|TRBV7-9
AIRRQGSNEQF
>NA|TRBJ1-3|TRBV11-2
ASSYPSGNTIY
>NA|TRBJ1-2|TRBV18
ASSPRTESAYGYT
>many|TRBJ2-7|TRBV5-1
ASSLISGEQY
>many|TRBJ1-1|TRBV5-1
ASSFGQGGTEAF
>few|TRBJ2-7|TRBV5-5
ASSLVGDGAYEQY
>few|TRBJ2-2|TRBV9
ASSVPGLAGAGELF
>many|TRBJ1-1|TRBV4-2
ASSQGPGMNTEAF
>many|TRBJ2-7|TRBV20-1
SATDRGRTYEQY
>NA|TRBJ2-1|TRBV7-9
AGSRSSGTGVGNEQF
>NA|TRBJ2-7|TRBV6-2/TRBV6-3
ASSYSGSVEQY
>NA|TRBJ2-6|TRBV6-2/TRBV6-3
PSRTGGQGANVLT
>many|TRBJ2-7|TRBV10-3
ASGTASYEQY
>NA|TRBJ1-2|TRBV6-2/TRBV6-3
ASSYGTASWDYGYT
>many|TRBJ1-1|TRBV5-1
ASSFQVNTEAF
>many|TRBJ1-2|TRBV21-1
ASSKMDARGYPQTYGYT
>NA|TRBJ2-1|TRBV5-1
ASSVTSGSKNEQF
>NA|TRBJ2-7|TRBV28
ASNTLGPYEQY
>few|TRBJ2-3|TRBV10-3
AISESRGGTDTQY
>NA|TRBJ2-2|TRBV15
ATRRARAPGELF
>many|TRBJ2-2|TRBV5-6
ASSLRKLLGELF
>NA|TRBJ2-2|TRBV11-2
ASSYFRRVGSGELF
>many|TRBJ1-2|TRBV27
ASSFTGNYGYT
>NA|TRBJ2-3|TRBV7-2
ASSLARLSTDTQY
>NA|TRBJ2-3|TRBV4-2
ASSQEIRGGVTDTQY
>many|TRBJ2-1|TRBV19
ASSIGAYEQF
>NA|TRBJ2-6|TRBV20-1
SARDGAYSGANVLT
>few|TRBJ2-3|TRBV29-1
SVGLAGYTDTQY
>NA|TRBJ2-7|TRBV29-1
SVGTDEQY
>few|TRBJ2-7|TRBV6-2/TRBV6-3
ASSYASLDEQY
>NA|TRBJ1-1|TRBV28
ASRVRVGEAF